Included here is one T cell receptor (beta chain) sequence, with context. Assay: immunoSEQ multiplex PCR; the TCRdb copy retains only in-frame clones and omits some. The profile shows roughly 220,000 clones, roughly 75% of them singletons. This sample is drawn from a study of blood T cell repertoires in COVID-19. This CDR3 has 15 residues. The J segment lost 4 bases and the V segment lost 4 bases, leaving 5 bases of the junction unmatched. CDR1 and CDR2 (germline): SGDLS, YYNGEE. This chain joins TRBV9 and TRBJ2-3; 11 bases agree with TRBD2. The receptor was isolated from a woman in her 70s with acute or convalescent COVID-19. What was sequenced was peripheral blood. CDR3 nucleotide sequence: TGTGCCAGCAGCACTCCGGGACTAGCGGCAGATACGCAGTATTTT. It is translated as CASSTPGLAADTQYF.